Presented here are 12 T cell receptor beta chains from one specimen sequenced in a study of blood T cell repertoires in COVID-19 (TCRdb year 2020). The library was generated by the immunoSEQ multiplex PCR assay. TCRdb obtained this table from immuneACCESS and retained in-frame rearrangements with V and J assigned. These tables miss some clones; where compared with another copy, unresolved V genes account for less than half of the shortfall, and the remainder is unexplained. The sample table holds around 220,000 clones, of which over 75% were seen once. The top ten clones comprise around 4.5% of the sample. Sequencing was carried out using peripheral blood. The receptors here all came from a man aged 50 to 60 with acute or convalescent COVID-19.

The chain carries TRBV29-1 and TRBJ1-3, with no clear D. The CDR3 sequence is 12 residues long. Germline CDR1 is SQVTM and CDR2 is ANQGSEA. Trimming took 6 bases from V and 4 from J, leaving 10 bases between them. CDR3 region: CSVPGSGNTIYF. In DNA, the CDR3 is TGCAGCGTCCCGGGATCCGGAAACACCATATATTTT.

The chain uses TRBV7-9 and TRBJ1-5; 8 nucleotides match TRBD1. The V gene end was trimmed by 1 base and the J gene end by 9 bases; junction bases not matched to a gene: 2. Germline assignment: CDR1 SEHNR and CDR2 FQNEAQ (reference sequence). The CDR3 consists of 13 residues. The CDR3 DNA is TGTGCCAGCAGCTTAGGGGGGACAGGGCCCCAGCATTTT. This codes for CASSLGGTGPQHF. The full variable domain, rest sourced from reference TRBV7-9 and TRBJ1-5, is DTGVSQNPRHKITKRGQNVTFRCDPISEHNRLYWYRQTLGQGPEFLTYFQNEAQLEKSRLLSDRFSAERPKGSFSTLEIQRTEQGDSAMYLCASSLGGTGPQHFGDGTRLSIL.

CDR3 residues: CASSLAEGGPQHF. In DNA, the CDR3 is TGTGCCAGCAGCTTAGCAGAGGGTGGACCCCAGCATTTT. The V and J genes are TRBV7-9 and TRBJ1-5, with unresolved D. The CDR3 spans 13 residues. Looked up from germline, CDR1 is SEHNR and CDR2 is FQNEAQ (reference sequence). The V and J ends lost 0 bases and 10 bases respectively, with 10 bases between them.

V and J are TRBV7-6 and TRBJ2-7; 7 bases line up with TRBD1. Germline loops: CDR1 SGHVS, CDR2 FNYEAQ. The CDR3 is made up of 14 amino acids. Germline trimming cut 4 bases from V and 4 bases from J; bases unmatched to any gene: 7. The DNA of the CDR3 is TGTGCCAGCAGCTCTCACAGGGGACCGTACGAGCAGTACTTC. It codes for CASSSHRGPYEQYF.

In its sample, this clone was seen once. The chain's CDR3 is CASSSRFGTGPGELFF. The DNA of the CDR3 is TGTGCCAGCAGCAGCAGGTTTGGGACAGGGCCCGGGGAGCTGTTTTTT. The V gene is TRBV7-9, the J gene TRBJ2-2; 9 positions agree with TRBD1. J lost 6 bases, V lost 5 bases, and 10 bases had no gene match. This CDR3 is 16 amino acids long. The germline CDR1 and CDR2 sequences are SEHNR and FQNEAQ (reference sequence). The complete variable domain, with remaining parts taken from reference TRBV7-9 and TRBJ2-2, reads DTGVSQNPRHKITKRGQNVTFRCDPISEHNRLYWYRQTLGQGPEFLTYFQNEAQLEKSRLLSDRFSAERPKGSFSTLEIQRTEQGDSAMYLCASSSRFGTGPGELFFGEGSRLTVL.

V usage is TRBV19 and J usage is TRBJ2-3, with 10 nucleotides matching TRBD2. The length of the CDR3 is 14 residues. V trimming: 6 bases; J trimming: 3 bases; junction bases outside the gene matches: 3. Germline CDR1 reads LNHDA; CDR2 reads SQIVND (reference sequence). The CDR3 DNA reads TGTGCCAGTAGACCGGGACTAGCGACAGATACGCAGTATTTT. Amino acid sequence: CASRPGLATDTQYF.

The chain uses TRBV6-5 and TRBJ1-5; D is possibly TRBD1 (5 bases). CDR3 length: 14 amino acids. Germline CDR1 MNHEY, CDR2 SVGAGI. The V end lost 7 bases, the J end lost 3 bases, and 13 bases lay between the germline ends. The CDR3, as DNA: TGTGCCAGCACCCGAGGAGGGGTCAATCAGCCCCAGCATTTT. This codes for CASTRGGVNQPQHF.

The chain has TRBV2 and TRBJ2-7; 9 positions match TRBD2. Per the germline V gene, CDR1 is SNHLY and CDR2 is FYNNEI. This CDR3 region has 15 residues. V was clipped by 7 bases and J by 5 bases; unmatched bases: 12. The CDR3 nucleotides read TGTGCCAGCACCTCCTCGGGACTAGCTACGCACGAGCAGTACTTC. Protein: CASTSSGLATHEQYF.

The rearrangement joins TRBV19 to TRBJ1-6, with D possibly matching TRBD1 (5 bases). V dropped 1 base and J dropped 7 bases, with 11 bases sitting between them. CDR1 and CDR2 (germline): LNHDA, SQIVND (reference sequence). The CDR3 runs 15 residues. CDR3 sequence: CASSIGRDGNSPLHF. DNA for the CDR3: TGTGCCAGTAGTATAGGGCGGGACGGGAATTCACCCCTCCACTTT.

V usage is TRBV6-5 and J usage is TRBJ1-3; a weak D match, TRBD1 (6 bases). The ends were cut back, 8 bases at V and 2 bases at J, with 13 bases in the middle. From germline, CDR1 is MNHEY and CDR2 SVGAGI. The CDR3 is 14 amino acids. The CDR3, as DNA: TGTGCCAGCCTCTCGGCAGGGGCTGGAAACACCATATATTTT. This sequence encodes CASLSAGAGNTIYF.

The CDR3 DNA reads TGCGCCAGCAGCTTAGCCAACAGGGGCACTGAAGCTTTCTTT. It codes for CASSLANRGTEAFF. The rearrangement links TRBV5-1 to TRBJ1-1; 7 positions agree with TRBD1. The CDR3 contains 14 residues. The germline V gene has CDR1 SGHRS and CDR2 YFSETQ. Trimming at V came to 2 bases and at J to 4 bases, leaving 5 bases not matched to a gene. The whole variable domain, filled in from reference TRBV5-1 and TRBJ1-1, reads KAGVTQTPRYLIKTRGQQVTLSCSPISGHRSVSWYQQTPGQGLQFLFEYFSETQRNKGNFPGRFSGRQFSNSRSEMNVSTLELGDSALYLCASSLANRGTEAFFGQGTRLTVV.

The J gene is TRBJ1-4, the V gene TRBV6-1; D unresolved. Trimming removed 0 bases at V and 8 bases at J, with 10 bases between. CDR1 is MNHNS and CDR2 is SASEGT in the germline V gene. This CDR3 spans 14 amino acids. The CDR3 bases are TGTGCCAGCAGTGAAGCGCGGATGAGGGAAAAACTGTTTTTT. Amino acids: CASSEARMREKLFF.